These 25 T cell receptor beta chains were all obtained from the same sample, sequenced in a study of OX40 agonist ivuxolimab in advanced cancers. Only in-frame clones appear in the TCRdb table, and some are missing; sequencing was by immunoSEQ multiplex PCR. Among approximately 61,000 clones listed, roughly 80% were seen once. The input for sequencing was CD4+ or CD8+ T cells sorted from blood, taken in a trial of the OX40 agonist ivuxolimab. The receptors were gathered from an adult with an advanced solid tumor such as melanoma, head and neck, liver or kidney cancer.

The chain joins TRBV11-1 to TRBJ2-3; 9 positions match TRBD1. The CDR3 has 17 amino acids. Germline V gives CDR1 SGHAT, CDR2 FQDESV (reference sequence). Germline trimming cut 9 bases from V and 3 bases from J; bases unmatched to any gene: 16. Written as DNA, the CDR3 is TGTGCCAGTAGCCACACCCTCGGACAGGGGACAACAGATACGCAGTATTTT. Translating gives CASSHTLGQGTTDTQYF.

J is TRBJ2-5 and V is TRBV7-8; 7 bases map to TRBD2. The CDR3 spans 13 residues. In germline, CDR1 is SGHVS, CDR2 FQNEAQ. V was pared by 1 base and J by 5 bases, with 1 base of the junction left unmatched. CDR3 DNA sequence: TGTGCCAGCAGCTTAGACGGGGGGGAGACCCAGTACTTC. Translation: CASSLDGGETQYF.

The chain has TRBV5-5 and TRBJ1-6; weak D call: TRBD1 (6 bases). Between the trimmed V and J ends, which lost 2 bases and 7 bases, there was a span of 16 bases. Germline V lookup: CDR1 SGHKS, CDR2 YYEKEE (reference sequence). The CDR3 sequence is 16 residues long. This chain's CDR3 is CASSFGLGATNSPLHF. The CDR3 bases are TGTGCCAGCAGCTTTGGTCTGGGGGCAACGAATTCACCCCTCCACTTT.

The rearrangement links TRBV6-6 to TRBJ2-2; 8 positions agree with TRBD1. The trim removed 2 bases at V and 1 base at J, leaving 0 bases unmatched. Germline CDR1 MNHNY, CDR2 SVGAGI (reference sequence). This CDR3 spans 15 amino acids. The CDR3 sequence is CASSYTGGNTGELFF. For the CDR3, the DNA is TGTGCCAGCAGTTACACAGGGGGGAACACCGGGGAGCTGTTTTTT.

V and J are TRBV10-3 and TRBJ2-3, with 9 bases that match TRBD2. This CDR3 has 14 residues. The germline V gene has CDR1 ENHRY and CDR2 SYGVKD. Unmatched junction bases numbered 8, after V lost 7 bases and J lost 6 bases. The CDR3 is CAITERGAEDTQYF. For the CDR3, the DNA is TGTGCCATCACCGAGCGGGGGGCTGAGGATACGCAGTATTTT.

This clone was picked up one time. A read error may account for a junction end that differs from germline. The chain couples TRBV6-5 to TRBJ2-1, with D perhaps matching TRBD1 (6 bases). Germline V CDR1 and CDR2: MNHEY, SVGAGI. The CDR3 is 15 amino acids. The CDR3 DNA reads TGTGCCAGCACTTACCGAGTGGCCCAAGGGGGTGAGCAGTTCTTC. Residues: CASTYRVAQGGEQFF.

This rearrangement joins TRBV6-5 to TRBJ2-3; no firm D call. The CDR3 runs to 16 residues. Germline V gene lookup returns CDR1 MNHEY and CDR2 SVGAGI. The germline V and J ends were trimmed by 0 bases and 5 bases, with 15 bases remaining between them. Written as DNA, the CDR3 is TGTGCCAGCAGTTACTCGATGTCCTTGCGGAGAGATACGCAGTATTTT. It specifies CASSYSMSLRRDTQYF.

The sample holds many counts of this clone. This chain links TRBV14 with TRBJ1-1; no clear D. Germline CDR1 SGHDN, CDR2 FVKESK. V was pared by 6 bases and J by 2 bases, with 13 bases between. CDR3 size: 14 residues. The CDR3 nucleotides are TGTGCCAGCAGGGTCGTCGGGATTAACACTGAAGCTTTCTTT. This gives the protein CASRVVGINTEAFF.

This CDR3 reads CASSRTGTGGEIEAFF. Written as DNA, the CDR3 is TGCGCCAGCAGCCGGACCGGGACAGGGGGCGAGATCGAAGCTTTCTTT. The V gene is TRBV5-1, the J gene TRBJ1-1; 12 nucleotides match TRBD1. Germline-derived CDR1 and CDR2 are SGHRS and YFSETQ. CDR3 length: 16 residues. V lost 4 bases, J lost 8 bases, and 12 bases stayed unmatched.

This chain uses TRBV5-1 with TRBJ2-1; no firm D call. The V and J ends lost 3 bases and 0 bases respectively, with 13 bases between them. The CDR3 is 16 amino acids. The germline gives CDR1 SGHRS, CDR2 YFSETQ. The CDR3 region is CASSYGSANSYNEQFF. The CDR3 DNA reads as TGCGCCAGCAGCTATGGCAGCGCAAACTCCTACAATGAGCAGTTCTTC.

This CDR3 is CASSLTTHSPLHF. In DNA, the CDR3 is TGTGCCAGCAGCCTGACGACCCATTCACCCCTCCACTTT. The chain has TRBV28 and TRBJ1-6; D unclear. Germline values: CDR1 MDHEN, CDR2 SYDVKM. CDR3 length: 13 residues. V lost 6 bases to trimming and J lost 8 bases, with 11 bases between them.

The genes are TRBV6-5 and TRBJ2-7; possible D gene TRBD1, 5 bases. This CDR3 is 13 amino acids long. Germline lookup yields CDR1 MNHEY and CDR2 SVGAGI. V lost 8 bases to trimming and J lost 1 base, with 12 bases between them. The CDR3 DNA reads TGTGCCAGCTGGACACCGACTTCCTACGAGCAGTACTTC. As protein: CASWTPTSYEQYF.

Only a few counts were recorded for this clone. The chain recombines TRBV9 with TRBJ1-6; D gene uncertain. The V and J ends lost 0 bases and 5 bases respectively, with 9 bases between them. CDR1 is SGDLS, CDR2 YYNGEE, per germline. CDR3 length: 15 residues. The CDR3 loop reads CASSVGDIHNSPLHF. CDR3 in DNA: TGTGCCAGCAGCGTAGGTGACATCCATAATTCACCCCTCCACTTT.

V gene TRBV15 combines with J gene TRBJ2-5; tentative D call: TRBD1 (6 bases). Per the germline V gene, CDR1 is LNHNV and CDR2 is YYDKDF (reference sequence). The CDR3 has 15 residues. V lost 0 bases and J lost 1, with 9 bases in between. The CDR3 DNA reads as TGTGCCACCAGCAGAGAACGGACAGCCCAAGAGACCCAGTACTTC. As protein: CATSRERTAQETQYF.

The CDR3 spells CAWSGQGASYTF. CDR3 sequence (DNA): TGTGCCTGGAGTGGACAGGGGGCTAGCTACACCTTC. The rearrangement uses TRBV30 and TRBJ1-2; 10 bases are shared with TRBD1. After removal of 1 base from V and 9 bases from J, the junction contained 2 bases not matched to a gene. Germline CDR1 is GTSNPN and CDR2 is SVGIG (reference sequence). CDR3 size: 12 residues.

J is TRBJ2-5 and V is TRBV15, with unresolved D. Deletions cut 0 bases from V and 5 bases from J, with 7 bases between. There are 13 residues in the CDR3. Germline CDR1 is LNHNV and CDR2 is YYDKDF (reference sequence). The CDR3 here is CATSRDLVETQYF. The CDR3 DNA reads TGTGCCACCAGCAGAGATCTGGTCGAGACCCAGTACTTC.

The chain uses TRBV7-9 and TRBJ2-3; TRBD2 matches 13 bases. The CDR3 contains 16 residues. CDR1 is SEHNR, CDR2 FQNEAQ, per germline (reference sequence). Trimming cost V 5 bases and J 2 bases; bases outside gene matches: 4. CDR3: CASSGGLAGFTDTQYF. Here the CDR3 DNA reads TGTGCCAGCAGCGGGGGACTAGCGGGGTTCACAGATACGCAGTATTTT.

The V gene is TRBV11-2, the J gene TRBJ2-1, with D tentatively TRBD2 (7 bases). Trimming stripped 0 bases from V and 0 bases from J, with 18 bases between. Germline V gene lookup returns CDR1 SGHAT and CDR2 FQNNGV. The CDR3 has 19 residues. The CDR3 nucleotides are TGTGCCAGCAGCTTAGACGGCGGGGGCTTTTTAAGCTCCTACAATGAGCAGTTCTTC. Protein: CASSLDGGGFLSSYNEQFF.

The chain has TRBV6-5 and TRBJ1-2; weak D call: TRBD1 (6 bases). V lost 2 bases and J lost 2, with 12 bases in between. CDR3 length: 15 amino acids. Germline V gene sequence: CDR1 MNHEY, CDR2 SVGAGI. The CDR3 reads CASSYVSGANYGYTF. The CDR3 region has the DNA TGTGCCAGCAGTTACGTTTCAGGGGCCAACTATGGCTACACCTTC.

The chain is built from TRBV7-2 and TRBJ1-3, with D possibly TRBD1 on 5 matching bases. Trimming took 7 bases from V and 4 from J, leaving 14 bases between them. Germline V gene sequence: CDR1 SGHTA, CDR2 FQGNSA. The CDR3 is 14 amino acids. CDR3 in DNA: TGTGCCAGCAATCCCGGGGGTCCCGGAAACACCATATATTTT. Its translation: CASNPGGPGNTIYF.

The J gene is TRBJ1-2, the V gene TRBV6-4; D might be TRBD1 (6 bases). The CDR3 consists of 13 residues. The V gene lost 5 bases and the J gene lost 4 bases, with 11 bases spanning the gap. Germline lookup yields CDR1 MRHNA and CDR2 SNTAGT. The CDR3 protein is CASSRTGPYGYTF. In DNA, the CDR3 is TGTGCCAGCAGTCGAACAGGGCCCTATGGCTACACCTTC.

V is TRBV9 and J is TRBJ2-2, with 7 bases lining up with TRBD1. J lost 9 bases, V lost 0 bases, and 5 bases had no gene match. Germline loops: CDR1 SGDLS, CDR2 YYNGEE. The CDR3 contains 14 residues. CDR3 loop: CASSVGQGRWELFF. The CDR3 nucleotides are TGTGCCAGCAGCGTAGGACAGGGAAGGTGGGAGCTGTTTTTT. Looking up the rest from reference TRBV9 and TRBJ2-2 gives the full variable domain: DSGVTQTPKHLITATGQRVTLRCSPRSGDLSVYWYQQSLDQGLQFLIQYYNGEERAKGNILERFSAQQFPDLHSELNLSSLELGDSALYFCASSVGQGRWELFFGEGSRLTVL.

This clone was picked up one time. V is TRBV4-1 and J is TRBJ1-4; maybe TRBD1 (6 bases). CDR3 length: 15 amino acids. V lost 6 bases to trimming and J lost 6 bases, with 17 bases between them. CDR1 is MGHRA and CDR2 is YSYEKL in the germline V gene. CDR3 loop: CASRDLRGKDEKLFF. CDR3 DNA: TGCGCCAGCAGGGACCTCAGGGGAAAGGATGAAAAACTGTTTTTT.

In its sample, this clone was seen a few times. The CDR3 is CASNGGGPSGTQYF. DNA of the CDR3: TGTGCCAGTAATGGCGGGGGGCCCAGTGGAACGCAGTATTTT. The chain has TRBV19 and TRBJ2-3; 8 bases map to TRBD2. CDR1 LNHDA and CDR2 SQIVND come from the germline V gene (reference sequence). The CDR3 is 14 residues long. The V and J ends lost 7 bases and 9 bases, in that order; junction bases with no gene match: 12.

This clone is medium-sized in the sample. The sample carries other DNA sequences with the same CDR3. The chain has TRBV2 and TRBJ1-3; no firm D call. Between the trimmed V and J ends, which lost 4 bases and 1 base, there was a span of 5 bases. The CDR3 is 13 residues long. The germline V gene has CDR1 SNHLY and CDR2 FYNNEI. CDR3 in DNA: TGTGCCAGCAGTGTGTCTTCTGGAAACACCATATATTTT. This sequence encodes CASSVSSGNTIYF.